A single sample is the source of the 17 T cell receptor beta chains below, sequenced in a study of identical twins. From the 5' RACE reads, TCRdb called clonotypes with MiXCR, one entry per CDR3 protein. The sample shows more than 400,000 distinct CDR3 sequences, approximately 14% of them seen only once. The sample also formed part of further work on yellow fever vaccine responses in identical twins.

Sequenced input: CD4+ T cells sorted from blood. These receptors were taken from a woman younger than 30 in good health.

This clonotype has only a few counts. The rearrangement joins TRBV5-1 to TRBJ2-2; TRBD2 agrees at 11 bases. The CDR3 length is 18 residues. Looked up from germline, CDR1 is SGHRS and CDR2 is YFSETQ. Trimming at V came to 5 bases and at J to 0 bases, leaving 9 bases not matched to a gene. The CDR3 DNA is TGCGCCAGCAGGGACGGGACTAGCGGAGAGCCGAACACCGGGGAGCTGTTTTTT. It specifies CASRDGTSGEPNTGELFF.

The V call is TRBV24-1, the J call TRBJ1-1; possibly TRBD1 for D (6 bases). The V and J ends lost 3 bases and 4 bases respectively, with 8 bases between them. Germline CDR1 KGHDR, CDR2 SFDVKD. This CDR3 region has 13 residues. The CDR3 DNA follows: TGTGCCACCAGTGATCCGACAGGCACTGAAGCTTTCTTT. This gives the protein CATSDPTGTEAFF.

CDR3 sequence (DNA): TGTGCCAGCAGCCCCGGGACTAGCGGGAGGTACAATGAGCAGTTCTTC. Amino acids: CASSPGTSGRYNEQFF. The genes are TRBV2 and TRBJ2-1; 15 bases fit TRBD2. The germline gives CDR1 SNHLY, CDR2 FYNNEI. The CDR3 has 16 residues. V dropped 6 bases and J dropped 4; count of bases not matched to a gene: 4.

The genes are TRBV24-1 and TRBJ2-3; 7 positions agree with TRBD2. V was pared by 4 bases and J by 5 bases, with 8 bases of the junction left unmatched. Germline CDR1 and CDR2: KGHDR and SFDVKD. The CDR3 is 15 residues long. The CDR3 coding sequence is TGTGCCACCAGTGAGGGCGGGAGTAGGGGAGATACGCAGTATTTT. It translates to CATSEGGSRGDTQYF.

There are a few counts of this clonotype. The CDR3, as DNA: TGTGCCAGCAGCCGCTCGGCGTCATACGATACGCAGTATTTT. This encodes CASSRSASYDTQYF. The rearrangement uses TRBV12-3 or TRBV12-4 and TRBJ2-3, with D unclear. CDR3 length: 14 amino acids. Trimming left V 6 bases short and J 6 bases short, with 16 bases between.

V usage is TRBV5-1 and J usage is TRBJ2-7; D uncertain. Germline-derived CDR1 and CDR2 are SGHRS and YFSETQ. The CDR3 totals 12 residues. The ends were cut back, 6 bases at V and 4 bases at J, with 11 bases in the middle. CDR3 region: CASTSLDYEQYF. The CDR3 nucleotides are TGCGCCAGCACCAGCTTGGATTACGAGCAGTACTTC.

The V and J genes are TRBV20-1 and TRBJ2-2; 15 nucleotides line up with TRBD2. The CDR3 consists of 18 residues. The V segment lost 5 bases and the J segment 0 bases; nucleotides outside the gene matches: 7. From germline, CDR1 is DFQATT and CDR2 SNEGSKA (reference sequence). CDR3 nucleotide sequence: TGCAGTGCTGCACCGGGACTAGCGGGGGGAACGAACACCGGGGAGCTGTTTTTT. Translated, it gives CSAAPGLAGGTNTGELFF.

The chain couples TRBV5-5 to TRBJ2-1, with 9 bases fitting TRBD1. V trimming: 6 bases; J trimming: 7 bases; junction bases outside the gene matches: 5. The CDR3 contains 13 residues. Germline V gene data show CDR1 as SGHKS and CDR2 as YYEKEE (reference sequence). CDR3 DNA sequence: TGTGCCAGCACACGGGACAGGGAAAATGAGCAGTTCTTC. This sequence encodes CASTRDRENEQFF. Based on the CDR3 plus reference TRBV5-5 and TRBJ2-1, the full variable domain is DAGVTQSPTHLIKTRGQQVTLRCSPISGHKSVSWYQQVLGQGPQFIFQYYEKEERGRGNFPDRFSARQFPNYSSELNVNALLLGDSALYLCASTRDRENEQFFGPGTRLTVL.

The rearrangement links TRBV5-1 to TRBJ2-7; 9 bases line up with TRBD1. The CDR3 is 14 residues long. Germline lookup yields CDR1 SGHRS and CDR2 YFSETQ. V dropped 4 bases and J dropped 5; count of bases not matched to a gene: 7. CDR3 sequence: CASSGGTGFDEQYF. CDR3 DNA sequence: TGCGCCAGCAGCGGAGGGACAGGGTTTGACGAGCAGTACTTC.

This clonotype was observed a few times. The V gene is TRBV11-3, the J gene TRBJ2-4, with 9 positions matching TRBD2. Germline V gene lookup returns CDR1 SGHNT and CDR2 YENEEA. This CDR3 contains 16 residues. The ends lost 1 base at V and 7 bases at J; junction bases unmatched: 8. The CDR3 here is CASSLAWGLAGNIQYF. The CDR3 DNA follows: TGTGCCAGCAGCTTAGCCTGGGGACTAGCCGGGAACATTCAGTACTTC.

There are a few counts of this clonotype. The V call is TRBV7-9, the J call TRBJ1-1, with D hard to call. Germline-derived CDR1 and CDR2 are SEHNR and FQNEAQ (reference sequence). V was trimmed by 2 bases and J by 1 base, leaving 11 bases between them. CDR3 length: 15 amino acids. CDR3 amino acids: CASSLMVSQNTEAFF. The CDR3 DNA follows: TGTGCCAGCAGCTTAATGGTCAGCCAGAACACTGAAGCTTTCTTT.

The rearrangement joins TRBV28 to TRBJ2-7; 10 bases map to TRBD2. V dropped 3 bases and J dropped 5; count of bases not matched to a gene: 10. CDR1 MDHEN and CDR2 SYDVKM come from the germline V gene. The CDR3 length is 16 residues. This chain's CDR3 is CASSFPIAGGMDEQYF. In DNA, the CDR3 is TGTGCCAGCAGTTTCCCCATAGCGGGAGGTATGGACGAGCAGTACTTC.

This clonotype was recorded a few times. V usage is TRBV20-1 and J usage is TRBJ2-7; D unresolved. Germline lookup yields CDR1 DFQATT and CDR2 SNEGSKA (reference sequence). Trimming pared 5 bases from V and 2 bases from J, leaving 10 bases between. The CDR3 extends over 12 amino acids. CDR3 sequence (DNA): TGCAGTGCTTACCCTAGGACCTACGAGCAGTACTTC. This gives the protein CSAYPRTYEQYF.

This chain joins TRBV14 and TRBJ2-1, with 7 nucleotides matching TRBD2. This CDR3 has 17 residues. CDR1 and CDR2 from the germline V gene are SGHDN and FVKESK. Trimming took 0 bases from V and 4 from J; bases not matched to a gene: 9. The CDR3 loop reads CASSQDSWGGAYNEQFF. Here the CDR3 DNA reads TGTGCCAGCAGCCAAGATTCGTGGGGGGGAGCTTACAATGAGCAGTTCTTC.

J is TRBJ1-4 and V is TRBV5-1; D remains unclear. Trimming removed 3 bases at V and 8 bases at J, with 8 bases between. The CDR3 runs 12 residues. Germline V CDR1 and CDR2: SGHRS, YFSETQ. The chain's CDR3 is CASSSSGEKLFF. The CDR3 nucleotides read TGCGCCAGCAGCTCTTCGGGAGAAAAACTGTTTTTT.

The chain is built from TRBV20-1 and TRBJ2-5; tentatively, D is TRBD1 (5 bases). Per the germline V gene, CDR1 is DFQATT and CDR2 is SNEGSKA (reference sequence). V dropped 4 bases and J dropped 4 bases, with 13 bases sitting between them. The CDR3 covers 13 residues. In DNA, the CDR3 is TGCAGTGCTATCTCCAGGGCCGGAGAGACCCAGTACTTC. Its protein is CSAISRAGETQYF.

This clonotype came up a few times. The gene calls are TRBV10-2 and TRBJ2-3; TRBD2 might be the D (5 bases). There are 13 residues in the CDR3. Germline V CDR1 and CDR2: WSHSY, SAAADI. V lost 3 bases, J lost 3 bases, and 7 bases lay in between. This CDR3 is CASSDPGTDTQYF. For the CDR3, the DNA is TGCGCCAGCAGTGACCCGGGGACAGATACGCAGTATTTT.